This T cell receptor (beta chain) originates from a study of breast tumors, draining lymph nodes, adjacent tissues. TCRdb reprocessed the multiplex PCR reads via MiXCR and lists one record per CDR3 protein. Counted here are under 45,000 distinct CDR3 sequences, 30% to 45% occurring once; the ten biggest clones make up approximately 10%. Findings of the study overall: Tumors had less TCR diversity than lymph nodes, more than nontumor tissue.

This clonotype was seen at least ten times. Its antigen remains unknown. The CDR3 has 14 amino acids. The germline CDR1 and CDR2 sequences are SGHAT and FQNNGV. Trimming stripped 3 bases from V and 7 bases from J, with 10 bases between. The source of this sequence is a female donor with breast cancer. Some clones in this sample may be carry-over from other donors' samples. Material: breast tumor tissue. The chain joins TRBV11-2 to TRBJ1-6; the D gene is possibly TRBD1 (5 bases). CDR3 region: CASSFGAWNSPLHF. The CDR3 nucleotides are TGTGCCAGCAGCTTCGGGGCGTGGAATTCACCCCTCCACTTT. Full variable domain (missing parts from reference TRBV11-2 and TRBJ1-6): EAGVAQSPRYKIIEKRQSVAFWCNPISGHATLYWYQQILGQGPKLLIQFQNNGVVDDSQLPKDRFSAERLKGVDSTLKIQPAKLEDSAVYLCASSFGAWNSPLHFGNGTRLTVT.